The present T cell receptor (beta chain) was sequenced within a study of OX40 agonist ivuxolimab in advanced cancers. Study as a whole: Three partial responders included one hepatocellular carcinoma patient and two cutaneous melanoma patients. The study, taken as a whole, reports: It was not determined which antigens were specifically recognized by the peripheral T cells that had undergone clonal expansion.

Germline CDR1 is SGHDT and CDR2 is YYEEEE. V gave up 2 bases and J gave up 12 bases; unmatched junction bases: 5. The CDR3 has 12 amino acids. Sequencing was performed with immunoSEQ multiplex PCR; in TCRdb, only in-frame clones are kept and a portion is missing. The sample lists some 7,000 clones, 65% to 90% seen once, with around 79% in the top ten. Of note for this clone: Its specificity is not known.

The sample was CD4+ or CD8+ T cells sorted from blood, taken in a trial of the OX40 agonist ivuxolimab. V gene TRBV5-6 combines with J gene TRBJ2-1, with 7 bases fitting TRBD2. The sequence was collected from an adult with an advanced solid tumor such as melanoma, head and neck, liver or kidney cancer. This CDR3 is CASSLGAGWQFF. The DNA for the CDR3 is TGTGCCAGCAGCTTAGGAGCGGGATGGCAGTTCTTC.